Sequencing of this TCR beta chain was carried out in a study of Ad26.COV2.S vaccination and SARS-CoV-2 variants. Study observations and caveats: Spike-specific TCR breadth ran higher among vaccine recipients than placebo recipients.

This clone showed up just a few times. Its cognate antigen is unknown. The data were produced by immunoSEQ multiplex PCR, yet TCRdb's version contains in-frame clones alone and is incomplete. Altogether about 280,000 clones are present, about 90% being singletons, with the ten largest covering around 3%. Sample treatment: some 20 received Ad26.COV2.S at low or high dose, single or two shots; about 5 received placebo; per-sample allocation not given. Following the first vaccine or placebo injection, samples were taken on day 63. The clonotype originates from a person aged 18-65 years who received the Ad26.COV2.S COVID-19 vaccine or a placebo. The sequencing here drew on peripheral blood, taken in a trial of Ad26.COV2.S vaccine versus placebo.

The CDR3 loop is CASSLGTPSTDTQYF. The CDR3 region has the DNA TGTGCCAGCAGCTTAGGGACACCTAGCACAGATACGCAGTATTTT. The V gene is TRBV11-2, the J gene TRBJ2-3, with D possibly matching TRBD1 (5 bases). The germline CDR1 and CDR2 sequences are SGHAT and FQNNGV. This CDR3 spans 15 amino acids. V was shortened by 1 base and J by 0 bases, with 8 bases between the two germline ends. The full variable domain, its missing parts supplied by reference TRBV11-2 and TRBJ2-3, is EAGVAQSPRYKIIEKRQSVAFWCNPISGHATLYWYQQILGQGPKLLIQFQNNGVVDDSQLPKDRFSAERLKGVDSTLKIQPAKLEDSAVYLCASSLGTPSTDTQYFGPGTRLTVL.